This TCR beta chain was retrieved from a study of shared clonotypes between healthy human individuals. General study findings and limits: A generally larger estimated richness was seen in naive subsets than in memory subsets. Donors were few, which limited the genetic and exposure-history diversity represented.

Trimming took 0 bases from V and 7 from J, leaving 12 bases between them. The length of the CDR3 is 15 residues. Germline CDR1 reads MNHEY; CDR2 reads SVGAGI. The assay was immunoSEQ multiplex PCR, and TCRdb's table has in-frame clones only and misses some. Counted here are millions of clones, 90% to 95% occurring once; the ten biggest clones make up 0.13%. This clone was observed a single time. What it binds is not known. Each donor was a Caucasian adult residing in Nashville, Tennessee. Both subsets, CD45RA+ naive and CD45RA-negative memory, were split from the CD4+ cells. The sequence was collected from a young man in good health. The sample comprised naive CD4+ T cells sorted from blood. As to subset: CD45RA+ positively selected. The chain joins TRBV6-5 to TRBJ1-4; D perhaps matches TRBD1 (5 bases). Here the CDR3 reads CASSYSQGGFEKLFF. The CDR3 coding sequence is TGTGCCAGCAGTTACTCTCAGGGAGGCTTTGAAAAACTGTTTTTT.